A selection of T cell receptor beta chains follows, all from one sample in a study of blood T cell repertoires in COVID-19. TCRdb's table, derived via immunoSEQ multiplex PCR, lists solely in-frame clones and lacks some. The profile covers approximately 200,000 clones, with approximately 90% appearing a single time and 1.2% taken by the ten largest. The sample taken for sequencing was PBMCs or T cells enriched from blood (not recorded which). These TCRs come from a man aged 30-40 years who had recovered from COVID-19. CDR3s include the opening cysteine and the closing phenylalanine or tryptophan. The D gene is left open where the match is weak. A clone size is listed for some rows: how often the clone was seen (once, few, many), or a class if it is expanded.

abundance: -; j_gene: TRBJ2-2; d_gene: TRBD2; v_gene: TRBV28; CDR3nt: TGTGCCAGCAGCCTAGCGGGAATAGTAATTAACACCGGGGAGCTGTTTTTT; CDR3aa: CASSLAGIVINTGELFF
abundance: -; j_gene: TRBJ2-1; d_gene: TRBD2; v_gene: TRBV19; CDR3nt: TGTGCCAGTAGTATAAAGGGACCTAGCGGGGGGAATGAGCAGTTCTTC; CDR3aa: CASSIKGPSGGNEQFF
abundance: -; j_gene: TRBJ1-2; d_gene: -; v_gene: TRBV5-4; CDR3nt: TGTGCCAGCAGCTTAGGGGGAGGGTTGGGTCGTGGCTACACCTTC; CDR3aa: CASSLGGGLGRGYTF
abundance: -; j_gene: TRBJ1-6; d_gene: TRBD1; v_gene: TRBV9; CDR3nt: TGTGCCAGCAGCGTAGTAGCGGCAGGGACAGGTTCACCCCTCCACTTT; CDR3aa: CASSVVAAGTGSPLHF
abundance: -; j_gene: TRBJ2-7; d_gene: TRBD1; v_gene: TRBV6-5; CDR3nt: TGTGCCAGCAGCGGGACAGGTTCCTACGAGCAGTACTTC; CDR3aa: CASSGTGSYEQYF
abundance: -; j_gene: TRBJ2-1; d_gene: -; v_gene: TRBV21-1; CDR3nt: TGTGCCAGCAGCAAAGCTTCCACGGACAGGGCAAATGAGCAGTTCTTC; CDR3aa: CASSKASTDRANEQFF
abundance: -; j_gene: TRBJ2-5; d_gene: -; v_gene: TRBV24-1; CDR3nt: TGTGCCACCAGTGGGAAAGGGGCGCAAGAGACCCAGTACTTC; CDR3aa: CATSGKGAQETQYF
abundance: -; j_gene: TRBJ1-4; d_gene: TRBD1; v_gene: TRBV4-1; CDR3nt: TGCGCCAGCAGCCCGACAGGGGGCTATGAAAAACTGTTTTTT; CDR3aa: CASSPTGGYEKLFF
abundance: -; j_gene: TRBJ1-4; d_gene: -; v_gene: TRBV21-1; CDR3nt: TGTGCCAGCAGCGTAGCAGGGTCTGGTTCTAATGAAAAACTGTTTTTT; CDR3aa: CASSVAGSGSNEKLFF
abundance: -; j_gene: TRBJ1-3; d_gene: TRBD1; v_gene: TRBV11-2; CDR3nt: TGTGCCAGCAGCCGAAAGGCCGGGACAGGGACCTTAAACACCATATATTTT; CDR3aa: CASSRKAGTGTLNTIYF
abundance: -; j_gene: TRBJ2-1; d_gene: TRBD2; v_gene: TRBV11-2; CDR3nt: TGTGCCAGCGGGGCTAGCGGGAGTTTTAGTGAGCAGTTCTTC; CDR3aa: CASGASGSFSEQFF
abundance: -; j_gene: TRBJ2-4; d_gene: TRBD1; v_gene: TRBV6-2/TRBV6-3; CDR3nt: TGTGCCAGCAGTTACCGCCCCAGGGGGCTCAAAAACATTCAGTACTTC; CDR3aa: CASSYRPRGLKNIQYF
abundance: -; j_gene: TRBJ2-3; d_gene: TRBD2; v_gene: TRBV6-4; CDR3nt: TGTGCCAGCAGTGACTCGAGATCGGTAGCGGGGGTCACAGATACGCAGTATTTT; CDR3aa: CASSDSRSVAGVTDTQYF
abundance: once; j_gene: TRBJ2-7; d_gene: TRBD1; v_gene: TRBV11-3; CDR3nt: TGTGCCAGCATACTCCGGGACAGGGAGCCTTCGATTACGCGCGAGCAGTACTTC; CDR3aa: CASILRDREPSITREQYF
abundance: -; j_gene: TRBJ1-2; d_gene: TRBD1; v_gene: TRBV3-1/TRBV3-2; CDR3nt: TGTGCCAGCAGCCAAGGGGGACAGCCCTTCTATGGCTACACCTTC; CDR3aa: CASSQGGQPFYGYTF
abundance: -; j_gene: TRBJ2-2; d_gene: TRBD1; v_gene: TRBV3-1/TRBV3-2; CDR3nt: TGTGCCAGCAGCCATTTTTCAGGGGGCACCGGGGAGCTGTTTTTT; CDR3aa: CASSHFSGGTGELFF
abundance: -; j_gene: TRBJ2-7; d_gene: -; v_gene: TRBV9; CDR3nt: TGTGCCAGCAGCGTAGCTGGGGCGGAGCAGTACTTC; CDR3aa: CASSVAGAEQYF
abundance: -; j_gene: TRBJ1-1; d_gene: TRBD1; v_gene: TRBV15; CDR3nt: TGTGCCACCAGCAATTTAAGGGACAGGGGGCGAAACACTGAAGCTTTCTTT; CDR3aa: CATSNLRDRGRNTEAFF
abundance: -; j_gene: TRBJ2-7; d_gene: TRBD1; v_gene: TRBV19; CDR3nt: TGTGCCAGTAGTATGGGACAGGGTAATTACGAGCAGTACTTC; CDR3aa: CASSMGQGNYEQYF
abundance: once; j_gene: TRBJ1-3; d_gene: -; v_gene: TRBV6-5; CDR3nt: TGTGCCAGCAGTCCTTTCCCTGGAAACACCATATATTTT; CDR3aa: CASSPFPGNTIYF
abundance: -; j_gene: TRBJ2-5; d_gene: TRBD2; v_gene: TRBV5-4; CDR3nt: TGTGCCAGCAGTTCGAGCGGGAGGGCCTCGGAGACCCAGTACTTC; CDR3aa: CASSSSGRASETQYF
abundance: -; j_gene: TRBJ1-1; d_gene: TRBD1; v_gene: TRBV19; CDR3nt: TGTGCCAGTAGTGCGGGGGACAGGTGGAACACTGAAGCTTTCTTT; CDR3aa: CASSAGDRWNTEAFF
abundance: once; j_gene: TRBJ1-1; d_gene: TRBD1; v_gene: TRBV7-6; CDR3nt: TGTGCCAGCAGCTTAGATTGGGACAGTGAAGCTTTCTTT; CDR3aa: CASSLDWDSEAFF
abundance: -; j_gene: TRBJ2-2; d_gene: TRBD1; v_gene: TRBV24-1; CDR3nt: TGTGCCACCAGTGATAGAACCGGGACAGGGAAGCGGGAGCTGTTTTTT; CDR3aa: CATSDRTGTGKRELFF
abundance: -; j_gene: TRBJ2-2; d_gene: -; v_gene: TRBV6-5; CDR3nt: TGTGCCAGCAACACCGGGGTCTTTACCGGGGAGCTGTTTTTT; CDR3aa: CASNTGVFTGELFF
abundance: -; j_gene: TRBJ2-3; d_gene: TRBD2; v_gene: TRBV2; CDR3nt: TGTGCCAGCAGGGCGACTAGCGGGGGGGTAGATACGCAGTATTTT; CDR3aa: CASRATSGGVDTQYF
abundance: -; j_gene: TRBJ2-7; d_gene: TRBD1; v_gene: TRBV4-1; CDR3nt: TGCGCCAGCAGCCAAGGAAACGGGATGGACAGGGACAACGAGCAGTACTTC; CDR3aa: CASSQGNGMDRDNEQYF
abundance: once; j_gene: TRBJ2-2; d_gene: -; v_gene: TRBV5-8; CDR3nt: TGTGCCAGCAGCGCCGAAGGACTTTTGGTCGGGGAGCTGTTTTTT; CDR3aa: CASSAEGLLVGELFF
abundance: -; j_gene: TRBJ1-4; d_gene: -; v_gene: TRBV19; CDR3nt: TGTGCCAGTAGTAGGCTCCGGGGGGCGGCTAATGAAAAACTGTTTTTT; CDR3aa: CASSRLRGAANEKLFF
abundance: -; j_gene: TRBJ1-1; d_gene: -; v_gene: TRBV29-1; CDR3nt: TGCAGCGCGGACCCCTCGGGCACTGAAGCTTTCTTT; CDR3aa: CSADPSGTEAFF
abundance: -; j_gene: TRBJ1-1; d_gene: -; v_gene: TRBV27; CDR3nt: TGTGCCAGCATCAGAGGGACTGAAGCTTTCTTT; CDR3aa: CASIRGTEAFF
abundance: few; j_gene: TRBJ1-6; d_gene: -; v_gene: TRBV27; CDR3nt: TGTGCCAGCAGCCAGGGACACATTTATAATTCACCCCTCCACTTT; CDR3aa: CASSQGHIYNSPLHF
abundance: -; j_gene: TRBJ2-3; d_gene: -; v_gene: TRBV6-2/TRBV6-3; CDR3nt: TGTGCCAGCAGTTATCGGGGTAGCACAGATACGCAGTATTTT; CDR3aa: CASSYRGSTDTQYF
abundance: few; j_gene: TRBJ2-1; d_gene: -; v_gene: TRBV9; CDR3nt: TGTGCCAGCAGCGTAGGCGGGACGACCTACAATGAGCAGTTCTTC; CDR3aa: CASSVGGTTYNEQFF